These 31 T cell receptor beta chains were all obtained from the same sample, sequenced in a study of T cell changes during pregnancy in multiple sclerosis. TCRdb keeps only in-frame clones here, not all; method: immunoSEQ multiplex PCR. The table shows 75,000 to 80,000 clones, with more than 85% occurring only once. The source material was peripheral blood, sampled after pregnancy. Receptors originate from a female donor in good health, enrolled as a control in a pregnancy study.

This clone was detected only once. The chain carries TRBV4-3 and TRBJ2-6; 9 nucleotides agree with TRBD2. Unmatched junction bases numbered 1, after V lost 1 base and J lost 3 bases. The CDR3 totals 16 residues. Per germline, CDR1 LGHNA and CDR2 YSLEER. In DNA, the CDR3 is TGCGCCAGCAGCCAAGTTAGCGGGAGTGGGGCCAACGTCCTGACTTTC. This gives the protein CASSQVSGSGANVLTF.

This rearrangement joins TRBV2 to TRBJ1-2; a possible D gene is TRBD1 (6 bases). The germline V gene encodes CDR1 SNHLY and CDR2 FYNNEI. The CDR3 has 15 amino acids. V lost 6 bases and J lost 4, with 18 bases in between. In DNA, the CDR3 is TGTGCCAGCAGGACTATGACAGGTGCCGGCTATGGCTACACCTTC. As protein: CASRTMTGAGYGYTF.

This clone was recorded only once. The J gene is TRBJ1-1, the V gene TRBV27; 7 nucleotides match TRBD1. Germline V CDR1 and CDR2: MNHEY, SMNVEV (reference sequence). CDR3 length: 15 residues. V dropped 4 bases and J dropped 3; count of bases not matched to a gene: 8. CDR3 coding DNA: TGTGCCAGCAGTTCTCGACAGGGACTCCACACTGAAGCTTTCTTT. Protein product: CASSSRQGLHTEAFF.

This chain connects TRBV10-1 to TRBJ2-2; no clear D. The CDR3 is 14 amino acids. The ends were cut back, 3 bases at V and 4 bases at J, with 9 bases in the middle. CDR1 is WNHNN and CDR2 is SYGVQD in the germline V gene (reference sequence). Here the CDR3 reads CASSDGRSTGELFF. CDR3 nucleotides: TGCGCCAGCAGTGATGGGCGTAGCACCGGGGAGCTGTTTTTT.

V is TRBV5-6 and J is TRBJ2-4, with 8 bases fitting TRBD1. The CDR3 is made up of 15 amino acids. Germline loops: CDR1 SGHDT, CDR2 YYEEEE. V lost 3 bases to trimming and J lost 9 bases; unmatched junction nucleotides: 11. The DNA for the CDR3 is TGTGCCAGCAGCTGGACAGGGAACCCGCTACGCATTCAGTACTTC. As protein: CASSWTGNPLRIQYF.

CDR3 protein: CAWKESTGELFF. CDR3 sequence (DNA): TGTGCCTGGAAGGAGAGCACCGGGGAGCTGTTTTTT. The rearrangement uses TRBV30 and TRBJ2-2; D not resolved. The CDR3 consists of 12 residues. V lost 4 bases and J 4 bases, leaving 7 bases between the germline ends. The germline V gene has CDR1 GTSNPN and CDR2 SVGIG (reference sequence).

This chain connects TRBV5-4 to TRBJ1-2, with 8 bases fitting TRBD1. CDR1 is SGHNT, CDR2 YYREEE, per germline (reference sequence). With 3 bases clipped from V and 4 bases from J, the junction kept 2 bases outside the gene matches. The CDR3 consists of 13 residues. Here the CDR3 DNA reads TGTGCCAGCAGCTCGGGACAGGTCTATGGCTACACCTTC. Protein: CASSSGQVYGYTF.

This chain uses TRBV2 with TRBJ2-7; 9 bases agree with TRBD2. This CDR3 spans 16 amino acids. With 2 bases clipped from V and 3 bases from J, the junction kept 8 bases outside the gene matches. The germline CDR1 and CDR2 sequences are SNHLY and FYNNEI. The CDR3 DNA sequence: TGTGCCAGCAGTGAACTAGCGGGGTGGGATATCTACGAGCAGTACTTC. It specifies CASSELAGWDIYEQYF.

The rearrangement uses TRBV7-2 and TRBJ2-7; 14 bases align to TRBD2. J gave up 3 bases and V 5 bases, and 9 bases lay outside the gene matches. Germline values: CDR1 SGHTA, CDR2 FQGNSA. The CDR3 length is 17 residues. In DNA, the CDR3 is TGTGCCAGCAGCCCAAGCTTGGGACTAGCGGGGGACTACGAGCAGTACTTC. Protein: CASSPSLGLAGDYEQYF.

The CDR3 DNA reads TGTGCCAGCAGCTTAGTAGAGGCGGGGGGGCCCGGGGGGCAGTTCTTC. Translated: CASSLVEAGGPGGQFF. V usage is TRBV11-2 and J usage is TRBJ2-1; the match to TRBD2 covers 9 bases. The CDR3 loop spans 16 amino acids. The V gene's germline CDR1 is SGHAT and CDR2 FQNNGV. The trim removed 1 base at V and 12 bases at J, leaving 13 bases unmatched.

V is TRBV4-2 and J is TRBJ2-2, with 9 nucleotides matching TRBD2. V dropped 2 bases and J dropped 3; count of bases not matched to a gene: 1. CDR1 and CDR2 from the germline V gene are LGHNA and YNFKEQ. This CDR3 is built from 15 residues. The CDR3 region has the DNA TGTGCCAGCAGCCAATGGACTAGCGACACCGGGGAGCTGTTTTTT. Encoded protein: CASSQWTSDTGELFF.

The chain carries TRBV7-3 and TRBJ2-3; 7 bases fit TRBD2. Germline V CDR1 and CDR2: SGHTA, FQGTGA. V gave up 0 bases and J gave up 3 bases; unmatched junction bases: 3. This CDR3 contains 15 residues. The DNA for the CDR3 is TGTGCCAGCAGCTTAACCCTAGCGGAGACAGATACGCAGTATTTT. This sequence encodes CASSLTLAETDTQYF.

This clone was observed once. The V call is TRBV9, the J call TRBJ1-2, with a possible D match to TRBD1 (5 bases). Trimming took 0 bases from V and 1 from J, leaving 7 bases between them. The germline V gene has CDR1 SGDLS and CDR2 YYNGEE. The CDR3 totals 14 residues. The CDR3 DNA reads TGTGCCAGCAGCGTAGACGGGGGTAACTATGGCTACACCTTC. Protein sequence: CASSVDGGNYGYTF.

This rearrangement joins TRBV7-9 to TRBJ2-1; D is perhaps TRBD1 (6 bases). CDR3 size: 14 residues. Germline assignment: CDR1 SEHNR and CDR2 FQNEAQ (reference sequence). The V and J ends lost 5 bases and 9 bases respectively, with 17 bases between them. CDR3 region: CASSPGLLGGEQFF. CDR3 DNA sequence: TGTGCCAGCAGCCCGGGCCTCCTAGGGGGTGAGCAGTTCTTC.

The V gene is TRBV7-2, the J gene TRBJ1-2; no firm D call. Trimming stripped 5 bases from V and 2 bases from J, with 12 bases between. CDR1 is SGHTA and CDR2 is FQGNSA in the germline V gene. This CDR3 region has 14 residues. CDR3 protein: CASSVTQINYGYTF. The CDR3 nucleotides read TGTGCCAGCAGCGTCACCCAGATAAACTATGGCTACACCTTC.

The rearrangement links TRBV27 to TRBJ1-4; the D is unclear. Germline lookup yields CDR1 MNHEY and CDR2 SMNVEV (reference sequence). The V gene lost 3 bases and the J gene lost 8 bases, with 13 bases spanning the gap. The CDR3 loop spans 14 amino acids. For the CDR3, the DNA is TGTGCCAGCAGTTTTGCGAGGAGAGGAGAAAAACTGTTTTTT. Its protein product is CASSFARRGEKLFF.

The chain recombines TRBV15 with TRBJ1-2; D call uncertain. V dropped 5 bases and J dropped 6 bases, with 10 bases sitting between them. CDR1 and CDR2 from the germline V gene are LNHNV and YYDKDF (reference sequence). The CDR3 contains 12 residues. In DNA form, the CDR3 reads TGTGCCACCAGCCGAGGGCTGGATGGCTACACCTTC. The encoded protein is CATSRGLDGYTF.

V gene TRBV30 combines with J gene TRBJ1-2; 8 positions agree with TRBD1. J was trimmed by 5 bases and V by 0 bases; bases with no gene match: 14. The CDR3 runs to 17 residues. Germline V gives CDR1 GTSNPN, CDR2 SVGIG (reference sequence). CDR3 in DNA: TGTGCCTGGAGTGTACACTCGAGGGACAGGAGACTTTATGGCTACACCTTC. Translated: CAWSVHSRDRRLYGYTF.

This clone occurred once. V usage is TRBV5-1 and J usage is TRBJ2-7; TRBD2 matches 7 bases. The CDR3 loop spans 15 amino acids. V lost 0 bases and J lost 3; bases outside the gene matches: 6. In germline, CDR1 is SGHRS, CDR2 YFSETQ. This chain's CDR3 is CASSLVSGTNYEQYF. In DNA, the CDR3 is TGCGCCAGCAGCTTGGTTTCCGGGACTAACTACGAGCAGTACTTC.

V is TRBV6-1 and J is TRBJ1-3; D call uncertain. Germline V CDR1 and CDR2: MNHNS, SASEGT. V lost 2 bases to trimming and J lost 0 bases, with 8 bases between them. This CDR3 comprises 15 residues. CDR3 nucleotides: TGTGCCAGCAGTGAATCCCTTCCCTCTGGAAACACCATATATTTT. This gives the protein CASSESLPSGNTIYF.

This CDR3 reads CASSLARGRALNEQFF. In DNA, the CDR3 is TGTGCCAGCAGCTTAGCTCGCGGGAGGGCCCTCAATGAGCAGTTCTTC. The chain recombines TRBV7-2 with TRBJ2-1, with 9 bases that match TRBD2. CDR1 SGHTA and CDR2 FQGNSA come from the germline V gene. The CDR3 is 16 residues long. Trimming at V came to 0 bases and at J to 6 bases, leaving 6 bases not matched to a gene.

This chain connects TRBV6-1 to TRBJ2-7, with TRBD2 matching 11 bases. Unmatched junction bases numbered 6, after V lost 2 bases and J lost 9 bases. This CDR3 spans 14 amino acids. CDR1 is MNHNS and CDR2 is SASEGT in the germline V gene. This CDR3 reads CASSESVAGGAQYF. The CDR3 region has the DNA TGTGCCAGCAGTGAATCGGTAGCGGGGGGGGCGCAGTACTTC.

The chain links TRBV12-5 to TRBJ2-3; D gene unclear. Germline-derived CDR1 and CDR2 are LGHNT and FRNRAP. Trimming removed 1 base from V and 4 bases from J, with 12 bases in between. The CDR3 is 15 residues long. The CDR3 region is CASGLGFAVADTQYF. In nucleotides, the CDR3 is TGTGCTAGTGGTTTGGGGTTCGCGGTCGCAGATACGCAGTATTTT.

The CDR3 loop reads CASSALGTYNEQFF. CDR3 bases: TGTGCCAGCAGCGCCCTGGGCACCTACAATGAGCAGTTCTTC. V and J are TRBV5-5 and TRBJ2-1; D is unresolved. Germline CDR1 SGHKS, CDR2 YYEKEE (reference sequence). The V gene lost 4 bases and the J gene lost 2 bases, with 10 bases spanning the gap. The CDR3 consists of 14 residues.

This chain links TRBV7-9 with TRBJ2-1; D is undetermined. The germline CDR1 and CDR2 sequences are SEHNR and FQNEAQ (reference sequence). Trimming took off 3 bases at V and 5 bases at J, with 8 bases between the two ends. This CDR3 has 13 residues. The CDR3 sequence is CASSFQVDNEQFF. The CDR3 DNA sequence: TGTGCCAGCAGCTTTCAGGTTGACAATGAGCAGTTCTTC.

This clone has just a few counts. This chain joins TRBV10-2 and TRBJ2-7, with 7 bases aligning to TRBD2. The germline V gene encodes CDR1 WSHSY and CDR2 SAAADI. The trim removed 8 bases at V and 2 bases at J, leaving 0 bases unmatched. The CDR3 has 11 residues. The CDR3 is CASGGAYEQYF. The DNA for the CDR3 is TGCGCCAGCGGGGGGGCCTACGAGCAGTACTTC.

CDR3 nucleotide sequence: TGTGCCAGCAGCTCTTTACGGGGTTTGAGAAACACCATATATTTT. Its translation: CASSSLRGLRNTIYF. This sequence joins TRBV11-2 and TRBJ1-3; D is uncertain. Trimming removed 4 bases from V and 5 bases from J, with 15 bases in between. Germline CDR1 SGHAT, CDR2 FQNNGV. The CDR3 length is 15 residues. The complete variable domain, with remaining parts taken from reference TRBV11-2 and TRBJ1-3, reads EAGVAQSPRYKIIEKRQSVAFWCNPISGHATLYWYQQILGQGPKLLIQFQNNGVVDDSQLPKDRFSAERLKGVDSTLKIQPAKLEDSAVYLCASSSLRGLRNTIYFGEGSWLTVV.

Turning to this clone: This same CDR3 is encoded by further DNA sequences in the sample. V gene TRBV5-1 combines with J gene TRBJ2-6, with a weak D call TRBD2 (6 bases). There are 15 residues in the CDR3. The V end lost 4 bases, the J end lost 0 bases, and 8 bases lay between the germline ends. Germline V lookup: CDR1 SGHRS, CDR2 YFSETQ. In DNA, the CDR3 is TGCGCCAGCAGCCCCGGGAGCTCTGGGGCCAACGTCCTGACTTTC. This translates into CASSPGSSGANVLTF.

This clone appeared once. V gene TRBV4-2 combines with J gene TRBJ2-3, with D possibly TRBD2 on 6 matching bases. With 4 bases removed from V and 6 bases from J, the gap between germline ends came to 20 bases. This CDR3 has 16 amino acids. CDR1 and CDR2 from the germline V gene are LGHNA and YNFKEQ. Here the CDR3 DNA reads TGTGCCAGCAGCCTGCGCGGGGTCGTTGCGGGGGATACGCAGTATTTT. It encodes CASSLRGVVAGDTQYF.

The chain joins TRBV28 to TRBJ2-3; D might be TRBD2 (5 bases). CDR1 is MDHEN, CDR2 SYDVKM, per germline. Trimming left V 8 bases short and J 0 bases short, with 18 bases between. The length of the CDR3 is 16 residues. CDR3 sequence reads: CASGRASSSSTDTQYF. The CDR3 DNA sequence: TGTGCCAGCGGACGTGCTAGCTCCTCTAGCACAGATACGCAGTATTTT.

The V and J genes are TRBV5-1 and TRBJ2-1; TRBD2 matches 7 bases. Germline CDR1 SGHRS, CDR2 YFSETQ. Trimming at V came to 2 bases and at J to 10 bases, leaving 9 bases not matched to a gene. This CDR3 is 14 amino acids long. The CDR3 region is CASSLTGGTKEQFF. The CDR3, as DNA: TGCGCCAGCAGCTTAACGGGGGGTACAAAGGAGCAGTTCTTC.